The text below deals with one TCR beta chain. The second PCR ran 7 to 11 cycles with a sample-barcoded 5' primer and J-beta primers. The yield of each sample was at least 3 million CDR3-containing paired-end reads. One entry per CDR3 protein, called by TCRdb with MiXCR from the 5' RACE reads. Among about 1.8 million distinct CDR3 sequences listed, roughly 50% were seen once. The sample belongs to a study of blood T cells in healthy people across ages. Those donating, healthy Caucasian individuals from Russia, were aged about 6 to 100. Sequenced input: blood. The sequence derives from a woman aged 40 to 50 in good health.

CDR3 sequence reads: CASSFGGDSKQETQYF. The CDR3, as DNA: TGTGCCAGCAGTTTTGGGGGAGACAGTAAGCAAGAGACCCAGTACTTC. V gene TRBV12-3 or TRBV12-4 combines with J gene TRBJ2-7; D may be TRBD1 or TRBD2 (5 bases each). Gene TRBJ2-5 matches the end of the DNA better, so the J call may be wrong. The CDR3 runs 16 residues.